This T cell receptor (beta chain) derives from a study of T-cell memory formation after mild COVID-19. Study in general: Largely donor-specific sequence clusters came from a couple of donors. General observations from the study: Among CD4+ contracting clones, most were CM and EM, and CD8+ ones EMRA.

V lost 1 base to trimming and J lost 4 bases; unmatched junction nucleotides: 15. Germline CDR1 SGHRS, CDR2 YFSETQ. This CDR3 has 19 amino acids. TCR alpha and TCR beta cDNA libraries with sample barcodes and UMIs came from 5'RACE using constant-segment primers. TCRdb reprocessed the 5' RACE reads with MiXCR, giving one entry per CDR3 protein. The sample holds roughly 110,000 distinct CDR3 sequences, around 12% seen once. This clonotype was seen only once. What it recognizes is unknown. The TCR originated in an adult woman who had mild COVID-19 (a few samples of this study predate the infection). Cell type and time point are not known. The chain employs TRBV5-1 and TRBJ2-1, with 9 bases lining up with TRBD2. Sequenced input: PBMCs or a T cell subset sorted from them (not recorded which). The CDR3, as DNA: TGCGCCAGCAGCTTGAGTGGTACTAGCGGGCTCTGGGGGTACAATGAGCAGTTCTTC. The encoded protein is CASSLSGTSGLWGYNEQFF.